This T cell receptor beta chain was profiled in a study of regulatory T cells in long-lasting Graves disease. Turning to this clonotype: Its specificity is unknown.

Regarding time point: newly diagnosed GD, antithyroid drugs for less than 3 months. The TCR library was made from RNA extracted from PBMCs. For TCR beta, libraries came from iRepertoire HTBI primers and Arm-PCR of CDR3 regions. Each CDR3 protein gets one entry after TCRdb re-called the multiplex PCR reads with MiXCR. The table includes around 450,000 distinct CDR3 sequences, 14% to 15% detected once. Study conclusions and caveats: The TCR repertoire of persistent Graves' patients was less diverse than that of newly diagnosed ones.

Germline assignment: CDR1 MGHRA and CDR2 YSYEKL. This CDR3 comprises 14 residues. V shed 4 bases, J shed 9 bases, and the junction held 5 bases outside the gene matches. This sample was shared with a second study, whose subject was T cells in Graves' hyperthyroidism and ophthalmopathy.

The V gene is TRBV4-1, the J gene TRBJ1-6; 8 bases match TRBD1. This sample comprised peripheral blood mononuclear cells (PBMCs), obtained at new diagnosis, from a patient treated with antithyroid drugs. The receptor was derived from a woman aged 25 to 45 with Graves disease. CDR3 in DNA: TGCGCCAGCAGCCGGACAGGGCAAGGTTCACCCCTCCACTTT. Protein product: CASSRTGQGSPLHF.